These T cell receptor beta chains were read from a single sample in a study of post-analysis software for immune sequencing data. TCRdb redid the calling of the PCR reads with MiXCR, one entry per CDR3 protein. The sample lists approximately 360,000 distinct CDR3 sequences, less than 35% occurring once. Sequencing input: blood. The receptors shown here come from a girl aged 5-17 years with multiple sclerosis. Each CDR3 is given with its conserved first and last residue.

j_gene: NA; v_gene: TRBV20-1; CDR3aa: CSARLSAGYNEQYF
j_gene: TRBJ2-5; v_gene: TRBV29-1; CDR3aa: CSVAAGTETQYF
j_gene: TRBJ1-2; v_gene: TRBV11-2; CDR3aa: CASSSLRTYGYTF
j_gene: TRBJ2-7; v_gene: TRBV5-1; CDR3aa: CASSLEGRVSYEQYF
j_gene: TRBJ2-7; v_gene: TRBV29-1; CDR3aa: CSVEGLAGVHEQYF
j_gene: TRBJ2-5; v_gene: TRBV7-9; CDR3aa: CASSFTAGLQETQYF
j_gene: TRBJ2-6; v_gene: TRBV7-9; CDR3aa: CASSSTRTGGDSGANVLTF
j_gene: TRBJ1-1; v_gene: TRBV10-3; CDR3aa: CAIKENTEAFF
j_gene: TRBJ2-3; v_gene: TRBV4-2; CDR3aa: CASSQFTVPGQGGDTQYF
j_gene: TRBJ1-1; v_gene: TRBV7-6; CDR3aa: CASSSVGGRGEAFF
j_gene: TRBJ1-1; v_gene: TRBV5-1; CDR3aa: CASNLGQEAFF
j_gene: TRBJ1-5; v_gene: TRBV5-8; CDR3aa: CASSLGSYMHNQPQHF
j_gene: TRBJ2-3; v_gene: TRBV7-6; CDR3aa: CASSLVGQIFTDTQYF
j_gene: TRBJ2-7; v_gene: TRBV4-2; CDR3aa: CASSLSGTSGGYEQYF
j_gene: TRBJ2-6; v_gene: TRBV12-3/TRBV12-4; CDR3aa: CASSLGLGRNYVLTF
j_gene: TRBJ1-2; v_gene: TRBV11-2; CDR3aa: CASSVVGRGLLDYGYTF
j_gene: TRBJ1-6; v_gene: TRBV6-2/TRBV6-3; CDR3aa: CASGPPGLRSPLHF
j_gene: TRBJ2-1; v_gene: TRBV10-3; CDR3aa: CAISEGTIQYYEQFF
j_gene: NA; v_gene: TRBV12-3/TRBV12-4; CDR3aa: CASSRQGRQETQFF
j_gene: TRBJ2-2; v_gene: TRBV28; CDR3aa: CANSATGNTGELFF
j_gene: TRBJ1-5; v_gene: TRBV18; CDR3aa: CASSRGTGAFLQPQHF
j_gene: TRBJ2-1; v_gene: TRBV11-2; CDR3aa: CASSLKSGGADEQFF
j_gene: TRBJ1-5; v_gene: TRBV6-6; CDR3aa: CASSYGFRDNQPQHF
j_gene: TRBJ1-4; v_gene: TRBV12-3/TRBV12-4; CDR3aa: CASSLGGEVWEKLFF
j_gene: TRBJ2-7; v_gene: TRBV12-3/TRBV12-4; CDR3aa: CASSLAGRAGTYEQYF
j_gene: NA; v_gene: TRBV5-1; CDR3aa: CASSLASGRASEQYF
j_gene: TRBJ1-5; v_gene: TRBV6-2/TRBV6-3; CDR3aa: CASSYIGSNQPQHF
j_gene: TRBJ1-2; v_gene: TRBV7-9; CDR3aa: CAGSIYRDRGNYGYTF
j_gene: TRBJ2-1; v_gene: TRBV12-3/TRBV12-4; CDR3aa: CASRPETGTHYNEQFF
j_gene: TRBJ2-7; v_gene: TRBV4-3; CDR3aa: CASSQEWQSYEQYF
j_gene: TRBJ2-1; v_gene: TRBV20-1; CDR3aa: CSARERTSSSYNEQFF
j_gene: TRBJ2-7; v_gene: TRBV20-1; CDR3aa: CSARGVASYEQYF
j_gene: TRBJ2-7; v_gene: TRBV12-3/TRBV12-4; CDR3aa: CASSLSSGGYEQYF
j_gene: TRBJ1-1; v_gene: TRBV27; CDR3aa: CASSLSIGTEAFF
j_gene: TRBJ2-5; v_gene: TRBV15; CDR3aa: CATSRDPGGAGETQYF
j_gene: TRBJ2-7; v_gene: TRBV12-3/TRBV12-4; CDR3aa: CATRGQSSYEQYF
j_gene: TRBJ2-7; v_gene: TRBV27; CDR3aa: CASRDRGRVYEQYF
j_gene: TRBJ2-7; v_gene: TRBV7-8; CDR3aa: CASSLSRVGVYEQYF